These 28 T cell receptor beta chains were all obtained from the same sample, sequenced in a study of blood T cell repertoires in COVID-19. Measured with immunoSEQ multiplex PCR; TCRdb has only the in-frame clones, and not every one. The sample carries 380,000 or so clones, roughly 86% recorded once. The sample was peripheral blood. These receptors originate from a human donor with acute or convalescent COVID-19. The donor label of this sample is uncertain.

V gene TRBV4-1 combines with J gene TRBJ1-4, with D perhaps matching TRBD1 (5 bases). Germline V lookup: CDR1 MGHRA, CDR2 YSYEKL. The CDR3 is 18 residues long. V lost 1 base and J 3 bases, leaving 18 bases between the germline ends. The CDR3 region has the DNA TGCGCCAGCAGCCAAGGCCCTCATAGGGGACTGTCTAATGAAAAACTGTTTTTT. This sequence encodes CASSQGPHRGLSNEKLFF.

V is TRBV19 and J is TRBJ1-2; tentative D call: TRBD1 (5 bases). V was trimmed by 3 bases and J by 6 bases, leaving 14 bases between them. Germline assignment: CDR1 LNHDA and CDR2 SQIVND (reference sequence). The CDR3 consists of 14 residues. CDR3 in amino acids: CASSITGIRNGYTF. The CDR3 DNA reads as TGTGCCAGTAGTATCACAGGAATAAGGAATGGCTACACCTTC.

The chain joins TRBV28 to TRBJ1-2; 7 bases map to TRBD1. Germline V gives CDR1 MDHEN, CDR2 SYDVKM. The CDR3 contains 14 residues. Germline trimming cut 2 bases from V and 4 bases from J; bases unmatched to any gene: 4. CDR3 sequence reads: CASSLVAGGYGYTF. The CDR3 nucleotides are TGTGCCAGCAGTTTAGTGGCAGGGGGCTATGGCTACACCTTC.

This clone showed up just a few times. DNA of the CDR3: TGTGCCAGCAGCTTAAAAAGAACAAGAAACACTGAAGCTTTCTTT. Amino acids: CASSLKRTRNTEAFF. The chain recombines TRBV11-2 with TRBJ1-1; D remains unclear. V shed 2 bases and J shed 2 bases, with 12 bases lying between them. From germline, CDR1 is SGHAT and CDR2 FQNNGV. CDR3 size: 15 residues.

This clone was counted once. The chain links TRBV7-2 to TRBJ2-1; TRBD1 matches 7 bases. The germline V gene encodes CDR1 SGHTA and CDR2 FQGNSA. The CDR3 extends over 16 amino acids. The ends lost 8 bases at V and 2 bases at J; junction bases unmatched: 12. CDR3 DNA sequence: TGTGCCAGCCGGGACAGAAGACAAGAAACCTACAATGAGCAGTTCTTC. It codes for CASRDRRQETYNEQFF.

The CDR3 nucleotides are TGTGCCAGTAGTAACCTAGCGGGGGGTAATAATGAGCAGTTCTTC. Translated: CASSNLAGGNNEQFF. The rearrangement uses TRBV19 and TRBJ2-1; 11 bases agree with TRBD2. The CDR3 is 15 amino acids. Looked up from germline, CDR1 is LNHDA and CDR2 is SQIVND (reference sequence). V dropped 4 bases and J dropped 7; count of bases not matched to a gene: 6.

This clone was observed once. The chain uses TRBV7-9 and TRBJ2-5, with D possibly TRBD2 on 5 matching bases. Germline V gene sequence: CDR1 SEHNR, CDR2 FQNEAQ (reference sequence). CDR3 length: 15 residues. The ends were cut back, 5 bases at V and 5 bases at J, with 18 bases in the middle. This CDR3 reads CASSPPGPRGETQYF. In nucleotides, the CDR3 is TGTGCCAGCAGCCCACCCGGGCCCCGAGGGGAGACCCAGTACTTC.

This clone has a handful of counts. This sequence joins TRBV2 and TRBJ1-4; unclear D gene. V lost 7 bases to trimming and J lost 8 bases, with 14 bases between them. This CDR3 has 13 amino acids. The germline gives CDR1 SNHLY, CDR2 FYNNEI. The chain's CDR3 is CASKKETIEKLFF. CDR3 sequence (DNA): TGTGCCAGCAAGAAGGAGACTATCGAAAAACTGTTTTTT.

The V gene is TRBV19, the J gene TRBJ2-3; D is possibly TRBD2 (5 bases). The V gene's germline CDR1 is LNHDA and CDR2 SQIVND (reference sequence). With 0 bases removed from V and 14 bases from J, the gap between germline ends came to 15 bases. This CDR3 is 13 amino acids long. The CDR3 region is CASSIERGIAPYF. DNA of the CDR3: TGTGCCAGTAGTATAGAGAGAGGGATCGCCCCGTATTTT. The full variable domain, with the rest looked up from reference TRBV19 and TRBJ2-3, is DGGITQSPKYLFRKEGQNVTLSCEQNLNHDAMYWYRQDPGQGLRLIYYSQIVNDFQKGDIAEGYSVSREKKESFPLTVTSAQKNPTAFYLCASSIERGIAPYFGPGTRLTVL.

V and J are TRBV16 and TRBJ1-5, with 7 bases aligning to TRBD1. The CDR3 spans 15 residues. Germline lookup yields CDR1 KGHSY and CDR2 FQNENV. V trimming: 0 bases; J trimming: 2 bases; junction bases outside the gene matches: 1. As DNA, the CDR3 is TGTGCCAGCAGCCAATCGCAGGGGGGCAATCAGCCCCAGCATTTT. Its translation: CASSQSQGGNQPQHF.

The chain couples TRBV6-5 to TRBJ1-5; D unresolved. The V end lost 8 bases, the J end lost 7 bases, and 15 bases lay between the germline ends. Looked up from germline, CDR1 is MNHEY and CDR2 is SVGAGI. CDR3 length: 13 amino acids. The CDR3 DNA is TGTGCCAGCGCCGTAGAGAGTTGGCAGCCCCAGCATTTT. As protein: CASAVESWQPQHF.

This chain links TRBV6-1 with TRBJ1-1; D remains unclear. The V end lost 2 bases, the J end lost 2 bases, and 9 bases lay between the germline ends. Germline CDR1 MNHNS, CDR2 SASEGT. This CDR3 comprises 14 residues. The CDR3 sequence is CASSEFQTNTEAFF. In DNA, the CDR3 is TGTGCCAGCAGTGAATTTCAGACTAACACTGAAGCTTTCTTT.

The chain carries TRBV18 and TRBJ2-3; 9 nucleotides line up with TRBD2. Trimming took 5 bases from V and 5 from J; bases not matched to a gene: 11. The germline gives CDR1 KGHSH, CDR2 LQKENI. This CDR3 is built from 16 residues. The DNA of the CDR3 is TGTGCCAGCTCAGGGGCCGGGACTAGCTCAAAAGATACGCAGTATTTT. This encodes CASSGAGTSSKDTQYF.

This clone was seen just once. This chain uses TRBV11-2 with TRBJ2-1; 11 bases map to TRBD2. The V and J ends lost 7 bases and 3 bases, in that order; junction bases with no gene match: 5. CDR1 is SGHAT, CDR2 FQNNGV, per germline. This CDR3 has 15 amino acids. CDR3 loop: CASNFGTSGYNEQFF. The CDR3 nucleotides read TGTGCCAGCAACTTCGGGACTAGCGGCTACAATGAGCAGTTCTTC.

The CDR3 loop is CSVDLTPEDTEAFF. CDR3 DNA sequence: TGCAGCGTCGACCTAACTCCAGAGGACACTGAAGCTTTCTTT. The chain recombines TRBV29-1 with TRBJ1-1, with D unclear. Germline CDR1 and CDR2: SQVTM and ANQGSEA. V was clipped by 6 bases and J by 3 bases, with 17 bases between them. This CDR3 region has 14 residues.

This chain connects TRBV30 to TRBJ2-1, with TRBD2 matching 10 bases. The CDR3 runs to 15 residues. Germline assignment: CDR1 GTSNPN and CDR2 SVGIG (reference sequence). V dropped 3 bases and J dropped 4; count of bases not matched to a gene: 6. DNA of the CDR3: TGTGCCTGGAGGAAAGCGGGGGGGAATTACAATGAGCAGTTCTTC. It translates to CAWRKAGGNYNEQFF. The complete variable domain, with remaining parts taken from reference TRBV30 and TRBJ2-1, reads SQTIHQWPATLVQPVGSPLSLECTVEGTSNPNLYWYRQAAGRGLQLLFYSVGIGQISSEVPQNLSASRPQDRQFILSSKKLLLSDSGFYLCAWRKAGGNYNEQFFGPGTRLTVL.

This sequence joins TRBV30 and TRBJ1-2; 9 bases are shared with TRBD1. V lost 8 bases and J lost 8; bases outside the gene matches: 12. The CDR3 consists of 13 residues. Germline V lookup: CDR1 GTSNPN, CDR2 SVGIG (reference sequence). DNA for the CDR3: TGTGCCGGATTATACAGGGGGCGGGACGGCTACACCTTC. It codes for CAGLYRGRDGYTF. Full variable domain (outside the CDR3, taken from reference TRBV30 and TRBJ1-2): SQTIHQWPATLVQPVGSPLSLECTVEGTSNPNLYWYRQAAGRGLQLLFYSVGIGQISSEVPQNLSASRPQDRQFILSSKKLLLSDSGFYLCAGLYRGRDGYTFGSGTRLTVV.

This rearrangement joins TRBV6-5 to TRBJ2-3, with TRBD2 matching 7 bases. The CDR3 runs 14 residues. In germline, CDR1 is MNHEY, CDR2 SVGAGI. Losses at the gene ends were 8 bases for V and 3 bases for J; bases not matched to a gene: 8. This CDR3 is CASGRVGGTDTQYF. The CDR3 DNA sequence: TGTGCCAGCGGTAGGGTGGGGGGGACAGATACGCAGTATTTT.

The V call is TRBV30, the J call TRBJ1-3; a weak D match, TRBD1 (5 bases). The CDR3 is 15 amino acids. Germline V gene data show CDR1 as GTSNPN and CDR2 as SVGIG (reference sequence). Trimming pared 0 bases from V and 0 bases from J, leaving 9 bases between. CDR3 amino acids: CAWSVDSNSGNTIYF. The CDR3 DNA reads as TGTGCCTGGAGTGTTGACAGTAACTCTGGAAACACCATATATTTT. Full variable domain (rest looked up from reference TRBV30 and TRBJ1-3): SQTIHQWPATLVQPVGSPLSLECTVEGTSNPNLYWYRQAAGRGLQLLFYSVGIGQISSEVPQNLSASRPQDRQFILSSKKLLLSDSGFYLCAWSVDSNSGNTIYFGEGSWLTVV.

This clone was seen a few times. The rearrangement joins TRBV7-9 to TRBJ1-6, with no clear D. The CDR3 sequence is 12 residues long. The V gene lost 2 bases and the J gene lost 10 bases, with 6 bases spanning the gap. Germline loops: CDR1 SEHNR, CDR2 FQNEAQ (reference sequence). CDR3 coding DNA: TGTGCCAGCAGCTTATTGCGGTCACCCCTCCACTTT. Translation gives CASSLLRSPLHF.

This rearrangement joins TRBV7-2 to TRBJ1-6; possibly TRBD1 for D (5 bases). The CDR3 sequence is 18 residues long. Germline values: CDR1 SGHTA, CDR2 FQGNSA. The V end was cut by 4 bases, the J end by 9 bases, with 25 bases between. Here the CDR3 DNA reads TGTGCCAGCAGCTCTCCCTTAAACAGGCCTGACTGGGGTTCACCCCTCCACTTT. This translates into CASSSPLNRPDWGSPLHF.

The chain couples TRBV6-5 to TRBJ1-2; perhaps TRBD1 as D (6 bases). The CDR3 has 13 amino acids. V was shortened by 2 bases and J by 4 bases, with 8 bases between the two germline ends. The germline V gene encodes CDR1 MNHEY and CDR2 SVGAGI. CDR3 residues: CASSYGGAYGYTF. The CDR3 nucleotides are TGTGCCAGCAGTTACGGGGGGGCCTATGGCTACACCTTC.

The J gene is TRBJ1-4, the V gene TRBV7-9; 10 bases match TRBD1. Germline-derived CDR1 and CDR2 are SEHNR and FQNEAQ (reference sequence). The CDR3 covers 18 residues. The V and J ends lost 5 bases and 2 bases, in that order; junction bases with no gene match: 11. The CDR3 is CASSASGTGVATNEKLFF. DNA for the CDR3: TGTGCCAGCAGCGCAAGCGGGACAGGGGTTGCGACTAATGAAAAACTGTTTTTT. The full variable domain, its missing parts supplied by reference TRBV7-9 and TRBJ1-4, is DTGVSQNPRHKITKRGQNVTFRCDPISEHNRLYWYRQTLGQGPEFLTYFQNEAQLEKSRLLSDRFSAERPKGSFSTLEIQRTEQGDSAMYLCASSASGTGVATNEKLFFGSGTQLSVL.

This clone occurred a few times. The same CDR3 is also encoded by other DNA sequences in this sample. The chain carries TRBV28 and TRBJ1-1; D uncertain. The germline CDR1 and CDR2 sequences are MDHEN and SYDVKM. The ends were cut back, 6 bases at V and 8 bases at J, with 10 bases in the middle. The CDR3 is made up of 11 amino acids. As DNA, the CDR3 is TGTGCCAGCAGCCCGCGGCGGGAAGCTTTCTTT. Amino acid sequence: CASSPRREAFF.

This clone has a handful of counts. J is TRBJ1-1 and V is TRBV29-1, with 7 bases fitting TRBD1. V shed 7 bases, J shed 6 bases, and the junction held 8 bases outside the gene matches. Germline V gene data show CDR1 as SQVTM and CDR2 as ANQGSEA. This CDR3 comprises 12 residues. CDR3 in DNA: TGCAGCGCCAAGACAGGGCTGGCTGAAGCTTTCTTT. It codes for CSAKTGLAEAFF.

The CDR3 nucleotides read TGTGCCAGCAGTTTAGGTGGCAGGGGGCCGCACGAGCAGTTCTTC. It codes for CASSLGGRGPHEQFF. The chain recombines TRBV28 with TRBJ2-1; 8 nucleotides match TRBD1. Losses at the gene ends were 2 bases for V and 10 bases for J; bases not matched to a gene: 10. The CDR3 length is 15 residues. CDR1 and CDR2 from the germline V gene are MDHEN and SYDVKM.

The chain employs TRBV5-8 and TRBJ1-1; no definite D call. The CDR3 runs 13 residues. V was pared by 1 base and J by 3 bases, with 7 bases between. The germline CDR1 and CDR2 sequences are SGHTS and YDEGEE. The CDR3 bases are TGTGCCAGCAGCTTGATGAGGGACACTGAAGCTTTCTTT. Amino acids: CASSLMRDTEAFF.

V and J are TRBV19 and TRBJ2-7; D is uncertain. Germline CDR1 and CDR2: LNHDA and SQIVND (reference sequence). This CDR3 is built from 15 residues. The germline V and J ends were trimmed by 4 bases and 0 bases, with 13 bases remaining between them. The CDR3 nucleotides read TGTGCCAGTAGTACCTCACTGGCTAGCTCCTACGAGCAGTACTTC. It encodes CASSTSLASSYEQYF.